The present T cell receptor (beta chain) was sequenced within a study of blood T cell repertoires in COVID-19. Study summary: Sites across the United States, Italy and Spain contributed samples from acute and convalescent COVID-19.

Per the original data handling: Estimates of nucleated cell counts were drawn from the amplification of reference gene primers. Repertoires were generated with immunoSEQ multiplex PCR, while TCRdb's copy carries only in-frame clones and drops some. D and trimming come from the DNA, and the V and J calls and clone size come from that table. Of roughly 63,000 clones listed, 88% were seen once; the top ten hold 2% to 2.5%. V was shortened by 2 bases and J by 6 bases, with 13 bases between the two germline ends. There are 14 residues in the CDR3. Looked up from germline, CDR1 is MDHEN and CDR2 is SYDVKM.

The TCR originated in a human donor in a cohort sampled during active COVID-19. The material sequenced was peripheral blood. The chain carries TRBV28 and TRBJ1-1; D gene uncertain. As DNA, the CDR3 is TGTGCCAGCAGTTTAACGCCCCTCTATTCTGAAGCTTTCTTT. As protein: CASSLTPLYSEAFF.